What follows are 4 T cell receptor beta chains derived from one specimen sequenced in a study of early stage breast cancer tumors. Repertoires were generated with immunoSEQ multiplex PCR, while TCRdb's copy carries only in-frame clones and drops some. This table has fewer than 75,000 clones, about 83% appearing once. Sequenced: blood. The receptors were sampled from a young adult with breast cancer.

The V and J genes are TRBV2 and TRBJ2-7; possible D gene TRBD1, 5 bases. The V end lost 1 base, the J end lost 0 bases, and 10 bases lay between the germline ends. Per the germline V gene, CDR1 is SNHLY and CDR2 is FYNNEI. CDR3 length: 15 residues. The CDR3, as DNA: TGTGCCAGCAGTGAAGTGGACAAGCTCTCCTACGAGCAGTACTTC. Translation gives CASSEVDKLSYEQYF.

The rearrangement uses TRBV18 and TRBJ1-1; 7 bases map to TRBD1. The CDR3 contains 16 residues. J lost 5 bases, V lost 3 bases, and 12 bases had no gene match. Germline lookup yields CDR1 KGHSH and CDR2 LQKENI. In DNA form, the CDR3 reads TGTGCCAGCTCACCGCCAGGGACAGCCAGGGGGACTGAAGCTTTCTTT. It translates to CASSPPGTARGTEAFF.

J is TRBJ2-3 and V is TRBV10-3; 14 positions agree with TRBD2. Germline-derived CDR1 and CDR2 are ENHRY and SYGVKD. The CDR3 is made up of 16 amino acids. The trim removed 2 bases at V and 5 bases at J, leaving 3 bases unmatched. The chain's CDR3 is CAISERGLAGGDTQYF. The CDR3 coding sequence is TGTGCCATCAGTGAGCGAGGACTAGCGGGAGGAGATACGCAGTATTTT.

This clone was picked up a small number of times. The genes are TRBV4-1 and TRBJ2-7; D possibly corresponds to TRBD1 (6 bases). V lost 4 bases and J lost 5, with 6 bases in between. The CDR3 contains 11 residues. Germline values: CDR1 MGHRA, CDR2 YSYEKL. DNA for the CDR3: TGCGCCAGCAGCCGGGACAACGAGCAGTACTTC. This sequence encodes CASSRDNEQYF.